This entry lists 32 T cell receptor beta chains sequenced from one sample in a study of T cells in Graves' hyperthyroidism and ophthalmopathy. RNA transcripts provided the source from which TCR beta CDR3 regions were amplified. First-round RT-PCR of the TCR CDR3 relied on the HTBI primer set. TCRdb used MiXCR to reprocess the multiplex PCR reads, holding one entry per CDR3 protein. The table includes around 340,000 distinct CDR3 sequences, roughly 23% detected once. Material for sequencing was blood. These receptors all come from a woman in her 50s with Graves' hyperthyroidism.

The J gene is TRBJ2-7, the V gene TRBV18; TRBD2 agrees at 14 bases. This CDR3 region has 17 residues. CDR1 and CDR2 from the germline V gene are KGHSH and LQKENI. Trimming at V came to 0 bases and at J to 3 bases, leaving 4 bases not matched to a gene. CDR3 in DNA: TGTGCCAGCTCACCACCAGGACTAGCGGGGGGCCACTACGAGCAGTACTTC. It specifies CASSPPGLAGGHYEQYF.

This clonotype showed up many times. This chain connects TRBV7-9 to TRBJ2-3; either TRBD1 or TRBD2 may supply D (5 bases each). The V gene lost 7 bases and the J gene lost 2 bases, with 19 bases spanning the gap. This CDR3 has 16 amino acids. Germline lookup yields CDR1 SEHNR and CDR2 FQNEAQ (reference sequence). CDR3 in DNA: TGTGCCAGCAAGGTCTGGGGACGCAGCAACACAGATACGCAGTATTTT. Translating gives CASKVWGRSNTDTQYF.

This clonotype was detected many times. The CDR3 sequence is CASRDSGDYEQYF. In DNA form, the CDR3 reads TGTGCCAGCCGAGATAGCGGGGATTACGAGCAGTACTTC. This chain links TRBV6-1 with TRBJ2-7; TRBD2 matches 8 bases. Trimming cost V 8 bases and J 4 bases; bases outside gene matches: 7. The CDR3 loop spans 13 amino acids. The germline V gene encodes CDR1 MNHNS and CDR2 SASEGT.

This chain connects TRBV12-3 or TRBV12-4 to TRBJ1-3; D unresolved. V dropped 6 bases and J dropped 0 bases, with 9 bases sitting between them. The CDR3 totals 14 residues. CDR3 bases: TGTGCCAGCAGACCCGACGGCTCTGGAAACACCATATATTTT. It codes for CASRPDGSGNTIYF.

This clonotype was recorded at least ten times. The chain combines TRBV28 with TRBJ2-7, with a weak D call TRBD1 (7 bases). Trimming left V 6 bases short and J 0 bases short, with 15 bases between. The length of the CDR3 is 15 residues. Germline values: CDR1 MDHEN, CDR2 SYDVKM. CDR3 in DNA: TGTGCCAGCAGCCCGCGACAGGGAGGCTCCTACGAGCAGTACTTC. It encodes CASSPRQGGSYEQYF.

This clonotype has just a few counts. J is TRBJ2-7 and V is TRBV20-1; 7 bases are shared with TRBD1. CDR1 is DFQATT and CDR2 is SNEGSKA in the germline V gene (reference sequence). This CDR3 contains 13 residues. V lost 5 bases to trimming and J lost 5 bases; unmatched junction nucleotides: 9. The CDR3 protein is CSAPTGVLHEQYF. The DNA of the CDR3 is TGCAGTGCTCCTACAGGGGTTCTCCACGAGCAGTACTTC.

In its sample, this clonotype was seen many times. The chain uses TRBV28 and TRBJ1-2, with D perhaps matching TRBD1 (5 bases). The CDR3 has 12 residues. The V end was cut by 5 bases, the J end by 8 bases, with 12 bases between. Germline V gene sequence: CDR1 MDHEN, CDR2 SYDVKM. The CDR3, as DNA: TGTGCCAGCAGTCAACCGGGGGTAGGCTACACCTTC. Residues: CASSQPGVGYTF.

This clonotype turned up a few times. The chain is built from TRBV19 and TRBJ2-1, with 10 bases aligning to TRBD2. The length of the CDR3 is 15 residues. Germline-derived CDR1 and CDR2 are LNHDA and SQIVND (reference sequence). The J segment lost 6 bases and the V segment lost 4 bases, leaving 6 bases of the junction unmatched. The CDR3 reads CASSKRAGGLNEQFF. CDR3 nucleotide sequence: TGTGCCAGTAGTAAGCGAGCGGGGGGGCTCAATGAGCAGTTCTTC.

This clonotype appeared many times. The chain carries TRBV30 and TRBJ2-3; D may be TRBD1 (5 bases). V lost 2 bases to trimming and J lost 4 bases, with 7 bases between them. The CDR3 runs to 12 residues. CDR1 GTSNPN and CDR2 SVGIG come from the germline V gene (reference sequence). CDR3 nucleotide sequence: TGTGCCTGGAGTCCAGGGTCAGATACGCAGTATTTT. It translates to CAWSPGSDTQYF.

This clonotype was seen at least ten times. The rearrangement links TRBV11-2 to TRBJ1-1; 8 nucleotides agree with TRBD1. There are 13 residues in the CDR3. CDR1 is SGHAT, CDR2 FQNNGV, per germline. V was pared by 2 bases and J by 6 bases, with 2 bases of the junction left unmatched. The CDR3 DNA reads TGTGCCAGCAGCTTAATACAGGGGGCTGAAGCTTTCTTT. Amino acid sequence: CASSLIQGAEAFF.

The chain uses TRBV4-1 and TRBJ2-5; D call uncertain. The length of the CDR3 is 16 residues. Germline V gene sequence: CDR1 MGHRA, CDR2 YSYEKL. V was pared by 2 bases and J by 5 bases, with 18 bases between. The CDR3 bases are TGCGCCAGCAGCCAAAGGACGACTCCTAATCAGGAGACCCAGTACTTC. Protein sequence: CASSQRTTPNQETQYF.

The chain uses TRBV10-3 and TRBJ2-7; TRBD2 aligns across 14 bases. The CDR3 spans 19 residues. Losses at the gene ends were 0 bases for V and 0 bases for J; bases not matched to a gene: 7. Per the germline V gene, CDR1 is ENHRY and CDR2 is SYGVKD. CDR3 loop: CAISESGLAGGLSSYEQYF. Written as DNA, the CDR3 is TGTGCCATCAGTGAGTCAGGACTAGCGGGAGGCCTCAGCTCCTACGAGCAGTACTTC.

The chain recombines TRBV4-1 with TRBJ1-3, with a weak D call TRBD1 (5 bases). Per germline, CDR1 MGHRA and CDR2 YSYEKL. The V end was cut by 5 bases, the J end by 1 base, with 12 bases between. The CDR3 loop spans 15 amino acids. DNA for the CDR3: TGCGCCAGCAGCACACCAGGGAAGTCTGGAAACACCATATATTTT. It translates to CASSTPGKSGNTIYF.

The rearrangement uses TRBV3-1 and TRBJ1-1; D is unclear. V shed 3 bases and J shed 3 bases, with 11 bases lying between them. Germline V CDR1 and CDR2: LGHDT, YNNKEL (reference sequence). The CDR3 extends over 14 amino acids. CDR3 loop: CASSQGWKDTEAFF. The CDR3 DNA reads TGTGCCAGCAGCCAGGGATGGAAGGACACTGAAGCTTTCTTT.

V is TRBV5-1 and J is TRBJ2-1, with 8 bases matching TRBD1. Germline V gene lookup returns CDR1 SGHRS and CDR2 YFSETQ. V dropped 3 bases and J dropped 8; count of bases not matched to a gene: 10. This CDR3 comprises 15 residues. Here the CDR3 reads CASSWQDRGVDEQFF. DNA of the CDR3: TGCGCCAGCAGCTGGCAAGACAGGGGAGTCGATGAGCAGTTCTTC.

V is TRBV15 and J is TRBJ1-4, with a possible D match to TRBD1 (6 bases). The CDR3 totals 16 residues. Trimming cost V 3 bases and J 7 bases, with 18 bases left between them. The germline CDR1 and CDR2 sequences are LNHNV and YYDKDF (reference sequence). The CDR3 bases are TGTGCCACCAGCAGGGGGGATCGGGGGCGAGGTGAAAAACTGTTTTTT. This gives the protein CATSRGDRGRGEKLFF.

This clonotype came up many times. The chain combines TRBV20-1 with TRBJ2-1; perhaps TRBD1 as D (5 bases). The CDR3 covers 13 residues. Germline V lookup: CDR1 DFQATT, CDR2 SNEGSKA (reference sequence). Here the CDR3 DNA reads TGCGCATTGCGCAGGGCCTACTACAATGAGCAGTTCTTC. It is translated as CALRRAYYNEQFF.

This clonotype occurred many times. V and J are TRBV11-1 and TRBJ2-7; D gene ambiguous. Trimming left V 5 bases short and J 7 bases short, with 9 bases between. CDR3 length: 11 amino acids. The germline V gene encodes CDR1 SGHAT and CDR2 FQDESV (reference sequence). CDR3 DNA sequence: TGTGCCAGCAGCCCAAACTGGGAGCAGTACTTC. This translates into CASSPNWEQYF.

This clonotype was recorded many times. J is TRBJ2-6 and V is TRBV2; TRBD2 matches at 8 bases. The germline V gene has CDR1 SNHLY and CDR2 FYNNEI. This CDR3 comprises 18 residues. Trimming cost V 6 bases and J 0 bases; bases outside gene matches: 10. CDR3 sequence reads: CASSTSGGPLSGANVLTF. The CDR3 region has the DNA TGTGCCAGCAGCACTAGCGGCGGCCCGCTCTCTGGGGCCAACGTCCTGACTTTC.

This clonotype was detected ten times or more. The V gene is TRBV28, the J gene TRBJ1-5; D not resolved. This CDR3 spans 13 amino acids. The V gene lost 6 bases and the J gene lost 5 bases, with 11 bases spanning the gap. Germline assignment: CDR1 MDHEN and CDR2 SYDVKM. The chain's CDR3 is CASSSPRDQPQHF. DNA of the CDR3: TGTGCCAGCAGCAGTCCAAGGGATCAGCCCCAGCATTTT.

This clonotype occurred many times. The genes are TRBV5-5 and TRBJ2-3; no definite D call. Trimming shortened V by 1 base and J by 2 bases, and 11 bases separated the two germline ends. The CDR3 consists of 15 residues. The V gene's germline CDR1 is SGHKS and CDR2 YYEKEE (reference sequence). The CDR3 nucleotides are TGTGCCAGCAGCTTGAGCAGGCATCTCACAGATACGCAGTATTTT. As protein: CASSLSRHLTDTQYF.

The table lists this clonotype with a count of one. This chain connects TRBV20-1 to TRBJ2-1; TRBD2 matches at 13 bases. CDR3 length: 14 amino acids. Germline CDR1 is DFQATT and CDR2 is SNEGSKA (reference sequence). V was pared by 5 bases and J by 15 bases, with 13 bases of the junction left unmatched. CDR3 region: CSARTSGRTPHLFF. The CDR3, as DNA: TGCAGTGCTCGGACTAGCGGGAGAACCCCTCATCTGTTCTTC.

The chain couples TRBV15 to TRBJ2-6; D unclear. The length of the CDR3 is 13 residues. Trimming left V 4 bases short and J 0 bases short, with 1 base between. Germline lookup yields CDR1 LNHNV and CDR2 YYDKDF (reference sequence). In nucleotides, the CDR3 is TGTGCCACCAGCATCTCTGGGGCCAACGTCCTGACTTTC. The encoded protein is CATSISGANVLTF.

This clonotype was found many times. The chain has TRBV6-1 and TRBJ2-1; D is perhaps TRBD1 (5 bases). CDR1 is MNHNS, CDR2 SASEGT, per germline. The CDR3 consists of 15 residues. The V gene lost 1 base and the J gene lost 5 bases, with 12 bases spanning the gap. CDR3: CASSEEGLRDNEQFF. The CDR3 DNA follows: TGTGCCAGCAGTGAAGAGGGGCTCCGGGACAATGAGCAGTTCTTC.

J is TRBJ1-2 and V is TRBV29-1; D perhaps matches TRBD1 (6 bases). CDR1 is SQVTM, CDR2 ANQGSEA, per germline. This CDR3 contains 14 residues. V dropped 7 bases and J dropped 6 bases, with 21 bases sitting between them. For the CDR3, the DNA is TGCAGCGGAGTTCTACAGGGTTTTCTGGATGGCTACACCTTC. This gives the protein CSGVLQGFLDGYTF.

This clonotype was detected ten times or more. V and J are TRBV29-1 and TRBJ1-1; tentative D call: TRBD1 (5 bases). Germline loops: CDR1 SQVTM, CDR2 ANQGSEA. There are 13 residues in the CDR3. Trimming cost V 2 bases and J 3 bases, with 10 bases left between them. The CDR3 sequence is CSVERGLDTEAFF. CDR3 nucleotides: TGCAGCGTTGAACGGGGGTTGGACACTGAAGCTTTCTTT.

V and J are TRBV29-1 and TRBJ2-1; 13 bases fit TRBD2. This CDR3 spans 15 amino acids. With 3 bases clipped from V and 8 bases from J, the junction kept 7 bases outside the gene matches. Germline loops: CDR1 SQVTM, CDR2 ANQGSEA. CDR3 nucleotides: TGCAGCGTTGACGTACTAGCGGGGGGGCAGGATGAGCAGTTCTTC. This codes for CSVDVLAGGQDEQFF.

This clonotype was seen a few times. This chain links TRBV7-3 with TRBJ2-1, with 10 positions matching TRBD2. The V gene's germline CDR1 is SGHTA and CDR2 FQGTGA. V was clipped by 4 bases and J by 1 base; unmatched bases: 4. The CDR3 covers 16 residues. CDR3 sequence: CASSSLAGDSYNEQFF. The CDR3 region has the DNA TGTGCCAGCAGCTCGCTAGCGGGGGATTCCTACAATGAGCAGTTCTTC.

On this clonotype: This sequence may be a read error, since a much larger clone differs from it by one base. The CDR3: CTSLLVGDMGEQYF. CDR3 nucleotides: TGTACCAGCTTACTAGTGGGCGATATGGGAGAGCAGTACTTC. The V call is TRBV7-8, the J call TRBJ2-7; a possible D gene is TRBD2 (5 bases). Germline assignment: CDR1 SGHVS and CDR2 FQNEAQ. This CDR3 region has 14 residues.

This clonotype came up many times. V usage is TRBV12-3 or TRBV12-4 and J usage is TRBJ1-4, with D possibly TRBD1 on 5 matching bases. Deletions cut 5 bases from V and 1 base from J, with 14 bases between. CDR3 length: 16 amino acids. CDR3 in DNA: TGTGCCAGCAGTCTAATGGCAGGGATAACTAATGAAAAACTGTTTTTT. Translating it yields CASSLMAGITNEKLFF.

The sample holds a few counts of this clonotype. The chain is built from TRBV4-1 and TRBJ2-7; D is unclear. This CDR3 is 15 amino acids long. Germline values: CDR1 MGHRA, CDR2 YSYEKL. V was pared by 0 bases and J by 5 bases, with 14 bases between. The CDR3 sequence: CASSQERLLVNEQYF. DNA for the CDR3: TGCGCCAGCAGCCAAGAGAGGTTATTAGTAAACGAGCAGTACTTC.

The chain combines TRBV19 with TRBJ1-1; D possibly corresponds to TRBD1 (5 bases). The V end was cut by 7 bases, the J end by 3 bases, with 15 bases between. Germline V gene lookup returns CDR1 LNHDA and CDR2 SQIVND (reference sequence). This CDR3 has 14 residues. CDR3 residues: CASIPDRRYTEAFF. In DNA, the CDR3 is TGTGCCAGTATCCCTGACAGACGTTACACTGAAGCTTTCTTT.